This T cell receptor beta chain originates from a study of OX40 agonist ivuxolimab in advanced cancers. Across the whole study: Patients were treated with intravenous ivuxolimab, dosed at 0.01 to 10 mg/kg and infused every 2 weeks. Prior therapy, whether anti-PD-1, anti-PD-L1 or anti-CTLA-4, was allowed, and 40% had some. Three patients had partial responses: one hepatocellular carcinoma, two cutaneous melanoma.

Sequencing used immunoSEQ multiplex PCR; TCRdb keeps in-frame clones, though not all of them. The table shows 20,000 to 30,000 clones, with approximately 83% occurring only once. Germline V gives CDR1 SGDLS, CDR2 YYNGEE. The length of the CDR3 is 16 residues. The V gene end was trimmed by 3 bases and the J gene end by 5 bases; junction bases not matched to a gene: 9. This sample comprised CD4+ or CD8+ T cells sorted from blood, obtained in a trial of the OX40 agonist ivuxolimab. The chain joins TRBV9 to TRBJ2-3, with 10 positions matching TRBD2. This sequence originates from an adult with an advanced solid tumor such as melanoma, head and neck, liver or kidney cancer. Written as DNA, the CDR3 is TGTGCCAGCAGCGCGGAGCGGGGGGGCCGGATAGATACGCAGTATTTT. Translating gives CASSAERGGRIDTQYF.